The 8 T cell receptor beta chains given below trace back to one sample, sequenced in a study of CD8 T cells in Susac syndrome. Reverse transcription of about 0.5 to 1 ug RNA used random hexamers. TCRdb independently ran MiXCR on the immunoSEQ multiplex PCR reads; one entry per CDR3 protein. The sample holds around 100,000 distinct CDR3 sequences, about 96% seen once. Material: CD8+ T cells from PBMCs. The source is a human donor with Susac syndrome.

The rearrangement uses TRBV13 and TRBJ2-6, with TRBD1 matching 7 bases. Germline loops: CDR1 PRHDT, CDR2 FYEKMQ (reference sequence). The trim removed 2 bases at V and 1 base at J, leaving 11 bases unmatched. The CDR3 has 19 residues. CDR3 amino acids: CASSLFPPTGRSGANVLTF. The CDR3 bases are TGTGCCAGCAGCTTATTCCCCCCGACAGGGCGTTCTGGGGCCAACGTCCTGACTTTC.

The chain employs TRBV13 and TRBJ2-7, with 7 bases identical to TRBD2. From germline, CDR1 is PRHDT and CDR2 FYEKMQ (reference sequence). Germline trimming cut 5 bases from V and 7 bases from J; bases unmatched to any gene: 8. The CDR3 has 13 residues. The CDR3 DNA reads TGTGCCAGCAGCCTCGGGACTAAGAGGGAGCAGTACTTC. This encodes CASSLGTKREQYF.

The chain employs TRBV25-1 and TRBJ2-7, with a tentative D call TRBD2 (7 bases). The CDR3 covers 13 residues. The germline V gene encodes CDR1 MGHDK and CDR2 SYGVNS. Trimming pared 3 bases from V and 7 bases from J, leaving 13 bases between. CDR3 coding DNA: TGTGCCAGCAGTGACGGGGGGCCCGTTGAGCAGTACTTC. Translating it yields CASSDGGPVEQYF.

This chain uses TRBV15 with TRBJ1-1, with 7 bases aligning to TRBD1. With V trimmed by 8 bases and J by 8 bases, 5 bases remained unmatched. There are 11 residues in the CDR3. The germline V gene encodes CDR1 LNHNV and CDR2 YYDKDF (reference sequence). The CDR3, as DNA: TGTGCCACCGTAGGGGGCGGCGAAGCTTTCTTT. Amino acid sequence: CATVGGGEAFF.

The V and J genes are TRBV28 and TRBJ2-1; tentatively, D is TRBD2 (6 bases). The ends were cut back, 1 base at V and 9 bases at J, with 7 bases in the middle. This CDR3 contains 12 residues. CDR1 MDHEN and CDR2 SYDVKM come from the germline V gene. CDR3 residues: CASSLLRGEQFF. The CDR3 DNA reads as TGTGCCAGCAGTTTATTGCGGGGTGAGCAGTTCTTC.

The CDR3 reads CASSMAGAGANVLTF. CDR3 nucleotides: TGTGCCAGTAGTATGGCAGGGGCTGGGGCCAACGTCCTGACTTTC. The chain couples TRBV19 to TRBJ2-6, with D tentatively TRBD1 (6 bases). CDR3 size: 15 residues. CDR1 and CDR2 from the germline V gene are LNHDA and SQIVND (reference sequence). Trimming cost V 3 bases and J 2 bases, with 8 bases left between them. Full variable domain (missing parts from reference TRBV19 and TRBJ2-6): DGGITQSPKYLFRKEGQNVTLSCEQNLNHDAMYWYRQDPGQGLRLIYYSQIVNDFQKGDIAEGYSVSREKKESFPLTVTSAQKNPTAFYLCASSMAGAGANVLTFGAGSRLTVL.

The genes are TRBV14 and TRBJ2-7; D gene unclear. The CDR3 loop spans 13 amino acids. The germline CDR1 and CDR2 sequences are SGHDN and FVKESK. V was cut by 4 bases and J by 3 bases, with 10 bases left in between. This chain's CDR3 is CASSPARFYEQYF. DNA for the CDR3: TGTGCCAGCAGCCCTGCCAGGTTCTACGAGCAGTACTTC.

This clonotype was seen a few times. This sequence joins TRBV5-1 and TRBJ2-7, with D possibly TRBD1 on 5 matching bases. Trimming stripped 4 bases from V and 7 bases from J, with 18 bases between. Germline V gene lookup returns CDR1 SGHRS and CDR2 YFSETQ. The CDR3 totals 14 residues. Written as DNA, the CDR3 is TGCGCCAGCAGCCTTGCTGGACATCGCTGGGAGCAGTACTTC. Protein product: CASSLAGHRWEQYF.